These 15 T cell receptor beta chains originate from one sample sequenced in a study of blood T cell repertoires in COVID-19. This table comes from immunoSEQ multiplex PCR, and its TCRdb copy is limited to in-frame clones, with some not included. Among around 270,000 clones listed, 75% to 90% were seen once. The sequencing sample was made of peripheral blood. The origin of the receptors is a man in his thirties or forties with active or convalescent COVID-19.

This clone has just a few counts. The chain combines TRBV19 with TRBJ1-1, with a weak D call TRBD1 (6 bases). The CDR3 covers 15 residues. The germline V and J ends were trimmed by 4 bases and 8 bases, with 20 bases remaining between them. CDR1 is LNHDA, CDR2 SQIVND, per germline (reference sequence). Here the CDR3 reads CASSNRERGSHEAFF. In DNA form, the CDR3 reads TGTGCCAGTAGTAACAGGGAGAGGGGGAGCCACGAAGCTTTCTTT.

The V and J genes are TRBV9 and TRBJ2-7; D uncertain. V dropped 4 bases and J dropped 6 bases, with 14 bases sitting between them. The germline V gene encodes CDR1 SGDLS and CDR2 YYNGEE. The CDR3 spans 13 residues. The CDR3 is CASSKTLSGEQYF. Written as DNA, the CDR3 is TGTGCCAGCAGCAAAACTTTGTCGGGCGAGCAGTACTTC.

This chain connects TRBV19 to TRBJ2-6; the D gene is possibly TRBD1 (6 bases). In germline, CDR1 is LNHDA, CDR2 SQIVND (reference sequence). Trimming removed 6 bases at V and 6 bases at J, with 18 bases between. This CDR3 region has 16 residues. The CDR3 spells CASSAPHRDSANVLTF. The CDR3 region has the DNA TGTGCCAGTAGCGCCCCCCACAGGGATTCGGCCAACGTCCTGACTTTC. Variable domain in full (rest from reference TRBV19 and TRBJ2-6): DGGITQSPKYLFRKEGQNVTLSCEQNLNHDAMYWYRQDPGQGLRLIYYSQIVNDFQKGDIAEGYSVSREKKESFPLTVTSAQKNPTAFYLCASSAPHRDSANVLTFGAGSRLTVL.

This chain uses TRBV6-2 or TRBV6-3 with TRBJ1-4; D is perhaps TRBD1 (5 bases). The CDR3 has 14 residues. Germline loops: CDR1 MNHEY, CDR2 SVGEGT. The V end lost 6 bases, the J end lost 4 bases, and 12 bases lay between the germline ends. The CDR3 protein is CASRPTGINEKLFF. DNA for the CDR3: TGTGCCAGCAGACCTACAGGAATTAATGAAAAACTGTTTTTT.

The chain carries TRBV5-6 and TRBJ1-1, with TRBD1 identical over 9 bases. The CDR3 is 14 residues long. The trim removed 1 base at V and 6 bases at J, leaving 4 bases unmatched. Germline CDR1 SGHDT, CDR2 YYEEEE. The CDR3 bases are TGTGCCAGCAGCTTGACAGGGGGCTGGTCTGAAGCTTTCTTT. It encodes CASSLTGGWSEAFF.

This rearrangement joins TRBV3-1 (or the pseudogene TRBV3-2) to TRBJ1-1; the D is unclear. CDR3 length: 16 amino acids. Germline V gene sequence: CDR1 LGHDT, CDR2 YNNKEL (reference sequence). The V gene lost 2 bases and the J gene lost 2 bases, with 15 bases spanning the gap. The DNA for the CDR3 is TGTGCCAGCAGCCAAAGGCTCCGGATGACTAACACTGAAGCTTTCTTT. It specifies CASSQRLRMTNTEAFF.

The genes are TRBV3-1 (or the pseudogene TRBV3-2) and TRBJ1-2, with D tentatively TRBD1 (6 bases). Trimming removed 5 bases at V and 5 bases at J, with 15 bases between. This CDR3 is 14 amino acids long. CDR1 is LGHDT, CDR2 YNNKEL, per germline (reference sequence). This CDR3 reads CASSYLDRHYGYTF. As DNA, the CDR3 is TGTGCCAGCAGCTATTTGGACAGACATTATGGCTACACCTTC.

The V and J genes are TRBV7-8 and TRBJ2-5; tentatively, D is TRBD1 (6 bases). CDR1 and CDR2 (germline): SGHVS, FQNEAQ. The CDR3 covers 16 residues. Trimming left V 0 bases short and J 4 bases short, with 15 bases between. The chain's CDR3 is CASSLALQGPAETQYF. The CDR3 DNA follows: TGTGCCAGCAGCTTAGCCCTCCAGGGGCCGGCAGAGACCCAGTACTTC.

This chain links TRBV30 with TRBJ2-7, with 7 bases identical to TRBD1. The germline CDR1 and CDR2 sequences are GTSNPN and SVGIG (reference sequence). The V and J ends lost 0 bases and 3 bases, in that order; junction bases with no gene match: 8. The CDR3 is 15 residues long. Here the CDR3 reads CAWSVFQGVGYEQYF. CDR3 nucleotide sequence: TGTGCCTGGAGTGTATTTCAGGGGGTGGGCTACGAGCAGTACTTC.

This sequence joins TRBV6-8 and TRBJ2-4; 7 nucleotides line up with TRBD1. The CDR3 runs 14 residues. The germline V gene has CDR1 MNHGY and CDR2 SAAAGT. V shed 6 bases and J 4 bases; nucleotides not matched to a gene: 6. CDR3 region: CASSPRDSKNIQYF. The CDR3 nucleotides read TGTGCCAGCAGCCCCCGGGACAGTAAAAACATTCAGTACTTC.

The chain is built from TRBV19 and TRBJ2-7; possible D gene TRBD2, 6 bases. The V end was cut by 2 bases, the J end by 0 bases, with 8 bases between. Germline V CDR1 and CDR2: LNHDA, SQIVND (reference sequence). The CDR3 is 14 residues long. In nucleotides, the CDR3 is TGTGCCAGTAGTATACACGGGAGCTCCTACGAGCAGTACTTC. Translated, it gives CASSIHGSSYEQYF.

The chain uses TRBV5-8 and TRBJ1-5; 10 bases match TRBD1. CDR3 length equals 15 residues. Germline CDR1 is SGHTS and CDR2 is YDEGEE. Unmatched junction bases numbered 4, after V lost 6 bases and J lost 1 base. The CDR3 DNA reads TGTGCCAGCACCCGACAGGGGGCAAGCAATCAGCCCCAGCATTTT. Translating gives CASTRQGASNQPQHF.

Here the CDR3 DNA reads TGTGCCATCTGGACAGGGGGCGGTGGAAACACCATATATTTT. Its translation: CAIWTGGGGNTIYF. The chain has TRBV6-6 and TRBJ1-3, with 11 bases fitting TRBD1. V was pared by 10 bases and J by 3 bases, with 5 bases of the junction left unmatched. CDR1 MNHNY and CDR2 SVGAGI come from the germline V gene (reference sequence). The CDR3 contains 14 residues.

The chain carries TRBV2 and TRBJ2-6, with D possibly being TRBD2 (6 bases). CDR3 length: 16 amino acids. V was cut by 1 base and J by 0 bases, with 7 bases left in between. Germline V lookup: CDR1 SNHLY, CDR2 FYNNEI. The CDR3 here is CASSEVGSSGANVLTF. DNA of the CDR3: TGTGCCAGCAGTGAAGTCGGGAGCTCTGGGGCCAACGTCCTGACTTTC. The full variable domain, its missing parts supplied by reference TRBV2 and TRBJ2-6, is EPEVTQTPSHQVTQMGQEVILRCVPISNHLYFYWYRQILGQKVEFLVSFYNNEISEKSEIFDDQFSVERPDGSNFTLKIRSTKLEDSAMYFCASSEVGSSGANVLTFGAGSRLTVL.

The genes are TRBV30 and TRBJ2-7; 7 positions match TRBD1. Per the germline V gene, CDR1 is GTSNPN and CDR2 is SVGIG (reference sequence). V lost 6 bases, J lost 3 bases, and 8 bases stayed unmatched. The CDR3 runs to 13 residues. The CDR3 DNA reads as TGTGCCTGTTCGACAGGGTTATACTACGAGCAGTACTTC. Encoded protein: CACSTGLYYEQYF.